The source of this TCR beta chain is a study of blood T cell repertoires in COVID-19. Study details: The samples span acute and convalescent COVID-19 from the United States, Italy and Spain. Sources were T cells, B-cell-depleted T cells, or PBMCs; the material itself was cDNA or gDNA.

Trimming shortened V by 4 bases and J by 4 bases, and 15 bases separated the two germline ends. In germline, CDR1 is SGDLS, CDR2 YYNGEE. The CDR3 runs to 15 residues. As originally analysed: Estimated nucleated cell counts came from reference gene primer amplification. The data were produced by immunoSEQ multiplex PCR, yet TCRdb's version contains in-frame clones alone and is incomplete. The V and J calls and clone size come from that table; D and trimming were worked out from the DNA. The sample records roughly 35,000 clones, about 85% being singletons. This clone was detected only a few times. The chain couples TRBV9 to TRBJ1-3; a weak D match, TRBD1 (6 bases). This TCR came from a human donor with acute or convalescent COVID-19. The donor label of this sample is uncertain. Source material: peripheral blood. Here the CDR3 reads CASSIQGQKGNTIYF. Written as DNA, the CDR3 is TGTGCCAGCAGCATCCAGGGGCAGAAGGGAAACACCATATATTTT.